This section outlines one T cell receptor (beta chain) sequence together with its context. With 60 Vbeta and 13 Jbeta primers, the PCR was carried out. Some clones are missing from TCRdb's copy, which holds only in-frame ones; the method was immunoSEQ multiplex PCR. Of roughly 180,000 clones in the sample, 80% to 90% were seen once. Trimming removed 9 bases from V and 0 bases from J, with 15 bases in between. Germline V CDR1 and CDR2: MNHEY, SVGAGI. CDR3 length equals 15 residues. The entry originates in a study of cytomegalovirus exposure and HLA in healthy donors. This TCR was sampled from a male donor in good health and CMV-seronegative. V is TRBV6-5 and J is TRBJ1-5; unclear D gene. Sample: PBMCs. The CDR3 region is CARTNWRISNQPQHF. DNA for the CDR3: TGTGCCAGGACAAACTGGCGCATTAGCAATCAGCCCCAGCATTTT.